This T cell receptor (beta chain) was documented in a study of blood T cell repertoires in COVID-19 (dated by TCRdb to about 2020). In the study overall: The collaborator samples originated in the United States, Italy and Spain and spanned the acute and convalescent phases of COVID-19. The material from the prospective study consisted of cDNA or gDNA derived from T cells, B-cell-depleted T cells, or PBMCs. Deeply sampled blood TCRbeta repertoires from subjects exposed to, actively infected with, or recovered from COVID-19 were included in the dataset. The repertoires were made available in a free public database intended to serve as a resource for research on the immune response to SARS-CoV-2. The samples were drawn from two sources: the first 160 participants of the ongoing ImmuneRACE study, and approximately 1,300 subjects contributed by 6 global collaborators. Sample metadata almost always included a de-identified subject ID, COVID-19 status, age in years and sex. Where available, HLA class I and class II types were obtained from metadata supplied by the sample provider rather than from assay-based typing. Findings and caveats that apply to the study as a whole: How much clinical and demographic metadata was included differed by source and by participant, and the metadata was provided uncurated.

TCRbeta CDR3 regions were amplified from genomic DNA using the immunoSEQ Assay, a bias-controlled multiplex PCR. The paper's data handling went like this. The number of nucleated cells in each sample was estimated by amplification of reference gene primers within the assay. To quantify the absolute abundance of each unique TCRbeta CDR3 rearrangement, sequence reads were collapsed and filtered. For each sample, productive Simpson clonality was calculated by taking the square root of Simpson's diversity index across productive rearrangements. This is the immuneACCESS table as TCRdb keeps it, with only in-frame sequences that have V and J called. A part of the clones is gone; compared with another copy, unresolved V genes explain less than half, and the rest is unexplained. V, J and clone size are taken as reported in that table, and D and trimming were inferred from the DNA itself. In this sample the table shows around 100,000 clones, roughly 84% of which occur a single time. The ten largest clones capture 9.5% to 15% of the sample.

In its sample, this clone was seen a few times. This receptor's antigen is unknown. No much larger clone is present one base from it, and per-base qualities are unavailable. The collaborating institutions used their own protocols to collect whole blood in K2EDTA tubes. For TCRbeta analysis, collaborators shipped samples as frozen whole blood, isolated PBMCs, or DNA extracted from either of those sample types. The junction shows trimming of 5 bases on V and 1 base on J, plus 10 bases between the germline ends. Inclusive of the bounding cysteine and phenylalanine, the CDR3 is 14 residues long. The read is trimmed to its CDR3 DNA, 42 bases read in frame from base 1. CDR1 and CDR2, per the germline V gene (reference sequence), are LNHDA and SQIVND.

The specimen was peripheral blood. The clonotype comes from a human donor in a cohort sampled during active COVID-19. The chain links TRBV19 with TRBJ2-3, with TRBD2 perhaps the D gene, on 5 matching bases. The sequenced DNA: TGTGCCAGTAGTCACCCCGGGGGCACAGATACGCAGTATTTT. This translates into CASSHPGGTDTQYF.